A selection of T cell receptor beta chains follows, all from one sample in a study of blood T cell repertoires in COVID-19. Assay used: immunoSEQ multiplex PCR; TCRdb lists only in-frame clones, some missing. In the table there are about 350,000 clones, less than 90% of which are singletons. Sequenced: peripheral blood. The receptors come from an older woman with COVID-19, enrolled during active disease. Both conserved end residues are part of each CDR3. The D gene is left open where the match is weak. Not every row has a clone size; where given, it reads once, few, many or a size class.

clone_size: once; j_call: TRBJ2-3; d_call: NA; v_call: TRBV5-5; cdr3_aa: CASRRGSTDTQYF; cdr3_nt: TGTGCCAGCCGTAGGGGAAGCACAGATACGCAGTATTTT
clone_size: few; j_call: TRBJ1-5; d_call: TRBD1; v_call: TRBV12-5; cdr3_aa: CASGLAGQGGQPQHF; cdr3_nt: TGTGCTAGTGGTTTGGCGGGACAGGGAGGGCAGCCCCAGCATTTT
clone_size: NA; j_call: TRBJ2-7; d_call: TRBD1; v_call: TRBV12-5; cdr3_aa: CASGPGQGRYEQYF; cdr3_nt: TGTGCTAGTGGTCCGGGACAGGGGCGCTACGAGCAGTACTTC
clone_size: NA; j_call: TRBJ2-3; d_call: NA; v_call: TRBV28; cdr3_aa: CASSLAGVRDTQYF; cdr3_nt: TGTGCCAGCAGTTTGGCCGGGGTGAGGGATACGCAGTATTTT
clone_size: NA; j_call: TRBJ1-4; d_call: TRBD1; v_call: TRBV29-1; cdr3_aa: CSAAGVRQRGRNEKLFF; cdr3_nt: TGCAGCGCCGCCGGGGTCAGACAAAGGGGGCGGAATGAAAAACTGTTTTTT
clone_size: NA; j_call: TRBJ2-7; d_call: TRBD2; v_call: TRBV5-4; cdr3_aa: CASSGGLAGSSYEQYF; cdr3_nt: TGTGCCAGCAGCGGGGGACTAGCGGGGAGCTCCTACGAGCAGTACTTC
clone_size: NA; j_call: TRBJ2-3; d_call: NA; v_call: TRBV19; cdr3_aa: CASSIQGGGDTQYF; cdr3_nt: TGTGCCAGTAGTATTCAGGGGGGCGGCGATACGCAGTATTTT
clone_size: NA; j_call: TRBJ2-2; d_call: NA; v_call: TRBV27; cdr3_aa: CASTGRRTDANTGELFF; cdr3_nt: TGTGCCAGCACCGGAAGACGGACAGACGCGAACACCGGGGAGCTGTTTTTT
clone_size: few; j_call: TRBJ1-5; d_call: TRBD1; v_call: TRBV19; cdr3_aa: CASKGTAGGHQPQHF; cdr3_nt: TGTGCCAGTAAAGGGACAGCCGGCGGGCATCAGCCCCAGCATTTT
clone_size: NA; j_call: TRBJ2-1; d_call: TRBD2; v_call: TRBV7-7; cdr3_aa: CASSLRLAGGPSGEQFF; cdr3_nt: TGTGCCAGCAGCTTAAGACTAGCGGGGGGGCCTAGTGGTGAGCAGTTCTTC
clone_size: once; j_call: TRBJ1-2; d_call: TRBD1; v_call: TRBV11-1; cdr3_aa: CASSQGQGNYGYTF; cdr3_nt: TGTGCCAGCAGCCAGGGACAGGGGAACTATGGCTACACCTTC
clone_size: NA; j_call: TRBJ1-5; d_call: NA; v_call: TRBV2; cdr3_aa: CASSDSNQPQHF; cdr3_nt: TGTGCCAGCTCAGATAGCAATCAGCCCCAGCATTTT
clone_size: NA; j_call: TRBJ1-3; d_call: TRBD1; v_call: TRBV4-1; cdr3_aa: CASSQRDSPGNTIYF; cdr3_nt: TGCGCCAGCAGCCAACGGGACAGTCCCGGAAACACCATATATTTT
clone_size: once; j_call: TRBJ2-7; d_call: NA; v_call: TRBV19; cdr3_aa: CASSILQGPSYEQYF; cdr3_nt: TGTGCCAGTAGTATATTACAGGGTCCCTCCTACGAGCAGTACTTC
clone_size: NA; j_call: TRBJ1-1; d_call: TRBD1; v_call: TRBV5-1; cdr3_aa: CASSLFGTGALMNTEAFF; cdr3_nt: TGCGCCAGCAGCTTGTTTGGGACAGGGGCACTTATGAACACTGAAGCTTTCTTT
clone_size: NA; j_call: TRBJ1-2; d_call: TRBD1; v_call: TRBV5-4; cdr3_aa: CASSYGTGGFGYTF; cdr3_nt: TGTGCCAGCAGCTATGGGACAGGGGGCTTTGGCTACACCTTC
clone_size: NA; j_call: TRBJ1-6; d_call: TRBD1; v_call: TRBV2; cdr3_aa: CASSPTGGNSPLHF; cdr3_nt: TGTGCCAGCAGCCCGACAGGGGGTAATTCACCCCTCCACTTT
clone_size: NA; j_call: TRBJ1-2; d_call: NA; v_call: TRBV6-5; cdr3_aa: CASSYSTGLYGYTF; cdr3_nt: TGTGCCAGCAGTTACTCGACGGGGTTGTATGGCTACACCTTC
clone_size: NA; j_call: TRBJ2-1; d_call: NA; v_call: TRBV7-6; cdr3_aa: CASSFEGGGDEQFF; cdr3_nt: TGTGCCAGCAGCTTCGAGGGGGGAGGGGATGAGCAGTTCTTC
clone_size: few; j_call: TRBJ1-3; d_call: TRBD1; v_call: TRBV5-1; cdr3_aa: CASRYDRVENTIYF; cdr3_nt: TGCGCCAGCAGATACGACAGGGTAGAAAACACCATATATTTT
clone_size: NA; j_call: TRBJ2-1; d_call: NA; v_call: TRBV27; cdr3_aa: CASSLDRSRFSSSYNEQFF; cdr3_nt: TGTGCCAGCAGTTTAGACAGGTCAAGGTTCTCCAGCTCCTACAATGAGCAGTTCTTC
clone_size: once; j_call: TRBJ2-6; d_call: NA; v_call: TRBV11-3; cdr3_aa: CASSSTGVLSGANVLTF; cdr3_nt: TGTGCCAGCAGCTCGACCGGGGTCCTCTCTGGGGCCAACGTCCTGACTTTC
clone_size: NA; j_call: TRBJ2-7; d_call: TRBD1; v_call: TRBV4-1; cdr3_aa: CASSQVSTGSSYEQYF; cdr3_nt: TGCGCCAGCAGCCAAGTCTCGACAGGGAGCTCCTACGAGCAGTACTTC
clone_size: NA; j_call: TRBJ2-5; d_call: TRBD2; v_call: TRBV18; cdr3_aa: CASSPSGGLQETQYF; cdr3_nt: TGTGCCAGCTCACCTAGCGGGGGGCTCCAAGAGACCCAGTACTTC
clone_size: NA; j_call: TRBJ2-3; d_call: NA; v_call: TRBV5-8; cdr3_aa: CASSLGGGTDTQYF; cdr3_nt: TGTGCCAGCAGCTTGGGGGGGGGCACGGATACGCAGTATTTT
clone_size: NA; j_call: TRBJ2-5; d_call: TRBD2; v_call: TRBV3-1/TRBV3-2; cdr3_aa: CASTSWAGGEETQYF; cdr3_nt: TGTGCCAGCACTTCCTGGGCGGGGGGGGAAGAGACCCAGTACTTC
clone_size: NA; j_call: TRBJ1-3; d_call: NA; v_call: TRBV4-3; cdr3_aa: CASSQGQASSGNTIYF; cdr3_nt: TGCGCCAGCAGCCAAGGGCAGGCGAGCTCTGGAAACACCATATATTTT
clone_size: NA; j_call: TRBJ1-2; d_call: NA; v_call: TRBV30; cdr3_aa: CAWSASYRATF; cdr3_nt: TGTGCCTGGAGTGCTTCCTACAGGGCCACCTTC
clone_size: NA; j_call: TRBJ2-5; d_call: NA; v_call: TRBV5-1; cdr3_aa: CASSQTTQETQYF; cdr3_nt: TGCGCCAGCAGCCAGACTACCCAAGAGACCCAGTACTTC
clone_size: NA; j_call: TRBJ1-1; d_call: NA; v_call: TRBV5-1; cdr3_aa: CASSLLTQGNTEAFF; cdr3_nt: TGCGCCAGCAGCTTGCTAACGCAGGGGAACACTGAAGCTTTCTTT
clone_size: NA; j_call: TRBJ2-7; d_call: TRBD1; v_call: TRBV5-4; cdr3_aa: CASSLPGQGAVYEQYF; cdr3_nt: TGTGCCAGCAGCCTGCCGGGACAGGGGGCCGTCTACGAGCAGTACTTC
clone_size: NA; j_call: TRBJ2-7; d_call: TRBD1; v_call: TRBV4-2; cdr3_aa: CASRLGQGASGEQYF; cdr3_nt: TGTGCCAGCAGGCTTGGACAGGGGGCATCGGGCGAGCAGTACTTC
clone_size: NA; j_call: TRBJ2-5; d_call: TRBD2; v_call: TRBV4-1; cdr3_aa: CASSHGSGRDRGETQYF; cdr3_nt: TGCGCCAGCAGCCATGGGTCCGGGAGGGACCGGGGGGAGACCCAGTACTTC
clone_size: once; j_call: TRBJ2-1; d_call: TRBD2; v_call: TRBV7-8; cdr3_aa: CASSLASIAGGVDNEQFF; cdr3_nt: TGTGCCAGCAGCTTAGCTAGTATTGCGGGGGGGGTCGACAATGAGCAGTTCTTC
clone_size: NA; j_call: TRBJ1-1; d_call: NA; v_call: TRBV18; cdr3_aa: CASSSYQGPSNTEAFF; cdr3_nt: TGTGCCAGCTCATCTTATCAGGGGCCGTCGAACACTGAAGCTTTCTTT
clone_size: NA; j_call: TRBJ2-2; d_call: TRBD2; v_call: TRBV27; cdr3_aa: CASSPWGGELGTGELFF; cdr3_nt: TGTGCCAGCAGTCCTTGGGGGGGGGAACTGGGGACCGGGGAGCTGTTTTTT
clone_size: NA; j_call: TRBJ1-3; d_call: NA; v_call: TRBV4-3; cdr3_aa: CASSQDNSGNTIYF; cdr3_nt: TGCGCCAGCAGCCAAGATAACTCTGGAAACACCATATATTTT
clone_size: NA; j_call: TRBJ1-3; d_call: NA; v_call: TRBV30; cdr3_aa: CAWSIYSSGNTIYF; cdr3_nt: TGTGCCTGGAGCATATATAGCTCTGGAAACACCATATATTTT
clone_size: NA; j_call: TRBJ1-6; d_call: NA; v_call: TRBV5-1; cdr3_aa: CASSQDSPRPLHF; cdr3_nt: TGCGCCAGCAGCCAGGACAGCCCGCGACCCCTCCACTTT
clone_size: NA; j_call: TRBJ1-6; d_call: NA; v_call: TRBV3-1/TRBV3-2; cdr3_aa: CASSQTGLDNSPLHF; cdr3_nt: TGTGCCAGCAGCCAAACAGGGTTGGATAATTCACCCCTCCACTTT
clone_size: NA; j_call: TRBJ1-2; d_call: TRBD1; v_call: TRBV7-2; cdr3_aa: CASTEDRGDYGYTF; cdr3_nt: TGTGCCAGCACCGAGGACAGGGGGGACTATGGCTACACCTTC
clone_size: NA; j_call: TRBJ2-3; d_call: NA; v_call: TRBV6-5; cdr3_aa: CASSRGDTQYF; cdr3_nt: TGTGCCAGCAGCCGGGGAGATACGCAGTATTTT
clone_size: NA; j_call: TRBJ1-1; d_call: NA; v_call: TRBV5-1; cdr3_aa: CASRPGGTEAFF; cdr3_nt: TGCGCCAGCAGACCAGGAGGCACTGAAGCTTTCTTT
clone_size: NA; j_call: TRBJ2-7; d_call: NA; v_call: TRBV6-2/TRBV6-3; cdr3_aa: CASSPGYGEQYF; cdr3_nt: TGTGCCAGCAGTCCAGGGTATGGCGAGCAGTACTTC
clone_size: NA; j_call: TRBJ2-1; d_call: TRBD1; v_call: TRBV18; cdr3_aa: CASSPGQGADEQFF; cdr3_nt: TGTGCCAGCTCCCCGGGACAGGGGGCGGATGAGCAGTTCTTC
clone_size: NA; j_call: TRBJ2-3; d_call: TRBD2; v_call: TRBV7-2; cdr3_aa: CASSPRLAGTDTQYF; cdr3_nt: TGTGCCAGCAGCCCCAGACTAGCGGGCACAGATACGCAGTATTTT
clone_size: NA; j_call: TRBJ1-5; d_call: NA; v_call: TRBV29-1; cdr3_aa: CSVLHGEGQPQHF; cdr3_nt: TGCAGCGTTCTTCACGGTGAGGGACAGCCCCAGCATTTT
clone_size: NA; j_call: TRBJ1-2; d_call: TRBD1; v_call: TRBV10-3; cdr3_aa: CATMGQVDGYTF; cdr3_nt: TGTGCCACCATGGGACAGGTCGATGGCTACACCTTC
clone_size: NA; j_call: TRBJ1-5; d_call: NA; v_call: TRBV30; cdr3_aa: CAWSGGKDSNQPQHF; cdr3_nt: TGTGCCTGGAGTGGAGGGAAAGATAGCAATCAGCCCCAGCATTTT
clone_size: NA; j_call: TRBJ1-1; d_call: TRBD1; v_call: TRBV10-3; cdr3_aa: CATGQGALYTEAFF; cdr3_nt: TGTGCCACCGGACAGGGGGCACTCTACACTGAAGCTTTCTTT
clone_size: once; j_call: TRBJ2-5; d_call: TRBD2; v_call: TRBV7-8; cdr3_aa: CASSGRLAGGRETQYF; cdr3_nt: TGTGCCAGCAGCGGCAGACTAGCGGGGGGGCGAGAGACCCAGTACTTC
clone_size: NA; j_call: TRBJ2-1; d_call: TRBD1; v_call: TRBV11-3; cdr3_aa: CASSFVQGAYNEQFF; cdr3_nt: TGTGCCAGCAGCTTTGTTCAGGGGGCGTACAATGAGCAGTTCTTC
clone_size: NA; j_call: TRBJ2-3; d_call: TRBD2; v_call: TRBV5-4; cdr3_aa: CASSPSGGAGTDTQYF; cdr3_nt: TGTGCCAGCAGCCCCAGCGGGGGGGCTGGCACAGATACGCAGTATTTT
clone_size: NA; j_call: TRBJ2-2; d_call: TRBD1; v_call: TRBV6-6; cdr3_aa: CASTPGQADTGELFF; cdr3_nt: TGTGCCAGCACCCCGGGACAGGCGGACACCGGGGAGCTGTTTTTT
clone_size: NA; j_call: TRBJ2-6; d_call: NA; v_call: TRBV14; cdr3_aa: CASSQVPRAGANVLTF; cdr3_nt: TGTGCCAGCAGCCAAGTCCCCAGGGCTGGGGCCAACGTCCTGACTTTC
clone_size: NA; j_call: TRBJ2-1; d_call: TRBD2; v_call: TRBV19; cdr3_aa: CASSIDPRLASYNEQFF; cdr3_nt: TGTGCCAGTAGTATAGATCCCCGACTAGCCTCCTACAATGAGCAGTTCTTC
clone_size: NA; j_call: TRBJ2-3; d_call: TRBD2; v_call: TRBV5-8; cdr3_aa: CASSSLTSGGAAGGSPQYF; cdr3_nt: TGTGCCAGCAGCTCCCTGACTAGCGGGGGGGCCGCAGGGGGATCGCCGCAGTATTTT
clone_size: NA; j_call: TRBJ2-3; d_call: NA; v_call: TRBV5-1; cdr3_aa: CASSTPYGIGLADTQYF; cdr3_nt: TGCGCCAGCAGTACCCCCTATGGCATCGGTCTAGCAGATACGCAGTATTTT
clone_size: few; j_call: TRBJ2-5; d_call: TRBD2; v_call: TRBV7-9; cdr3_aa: CASSLRLAGETQYF; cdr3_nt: TGTGCCAGCAGCTTAAGGCTAGCGGGAGAGACCCAGTACTTC
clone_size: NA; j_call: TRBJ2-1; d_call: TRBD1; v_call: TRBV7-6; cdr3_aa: CASSLGQGSSYEQFF; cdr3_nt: TGTGCCAGCAGTCTCGGACAGGGGTCCTCCTATGAGCAGTTCTTC